Below, 22 T cell receptor beta chains from the same sample are listed, as sequenced in a study of T cells in Graves' hyperthyroidism and ophthalmopathy. TCR beta CDR3 region amplification was performed from RNA transcripts. First-round RT-PCR of the TCR CDR3 relied on the HTBI primer set. Each CDR3 protein is one row after TCRdb ran MiXCR on the multiplex PCR reads. The sample records 600,000 to 650,000 distinct CDR3 sequences, 20% to 25% being singletons. The specimen sequenced was blood. These receptors originate from a man aged 25 to 45 with Graves' ophthalmopathy.

This clonotype was detected ten times or more. The V gene is TRBV6-5, the J gene TRBJ2-7; 14 bases fit TRBD2. CDR1 is MNHEY, CDR2 SVGAGI, per germline. Losses at the gene ends were 2 bases for V and 3 bases for J; bases not matched to a gene: 3. The CDR3 runs 16 residues. In DNA, the CDR3 is TGTGCCAGCAGTTACGGACTAGCGGGAGGAGTCTACGAGCAGTACTTC. Protein: CASSYGLAGGVYEQYF.

This clonotype appeared a few times. V usage is TRBV2 and J usage is TRBJ1-6; D might be TRBD1 (5 bases). Deletions cut 11 bases from V and 18 bases from J, with 20 bases between. The CDR3 is 11 amino acids. CDR1 and CDR2 from the germline V gene are SNHLY and FYNNEI. The CDR3 nucleotides read TGTGCCGTCTCCGGGACGACATATGACCACTTT. It is translated as CAVSGTTYDHF.

At least ten counts were recorded for this clonotype. V usage is TRBV11-2 and J usage is TRBJ2-3; the match to TRBD1 covers 7 bases. The CDR3 sequence is 15 residues long. J gave up 1 base and V 7 bases, and 8 bases lay outside the gene matches. Germline lookup yields CDR1 SGHAT and CDR2 FQNNGV. DNA for the CDR3: TGTGCCAGCACTCCGACAGGGATGGGCACAGATACGCAGTATTTT. This gives the protein CASTPTGMGTDTQYF.

The chain recombines TRBV6-1 with TRBJ2-2, with TRBD2 identical over 14 bases. The CDR3 extends over 17 amino acids. J gave up 3 bases and V 5 bases, and 5 bases lay outside the gene matches. Germline loops: CDR1 MNHNS, CDR2 SASEGT. CDR3 DNA sequence: TGTGCCAGCAGTTCGCCGGGACTAGCGGGGGACACCGGGGAGCTGTTTTTT. Protein: CASSSPGLAGDTGELFF.

This clonotype came up a few times. This chain's CDR3 is CASSLLAGGHNEQYF. The DNA of the CDR3 is TGTGCCAGCAGCCTCCTAGCGGGAGGACACAACGAGCAGTACTTC. The chain is built from TRBV7-2 and TRBJ2-7; 11 bases fit TRBD2. Trimming took 5 bases from V and 5 from J; bases not matched to a gene: 8. The length of the CDR3 is 15 residues. Looked up from germline, CDR1 is SGHTA and CDR2 is FQGNSA. The whole variable domain, remainder taken from reference TRBV7-2 and TRBJ2-7, is GAGVSQSPSNKVTEKGKDVELRCDPISGHTALYWYRQSLGQGLEFLIYFQGNSAPDKSGLPSDRFSAERTGGSVSTLTIQRTQQEDSAVYLCASSLLAGGHNEQYFGPGTRLTVT.

V usage is TRBV7-9 and J usage is TRBJ2-6; D gene ambiguous. Germline V lookup: CDR1 SEHNR, CDR2 FQNEAQ (reference sequence). The V gene lost 1 base and the J gene lost 12 bases, with 7 bases spanning the gap. The CDR3 contains 12 residues. CDR3 amino acids: CASSLDPGVLTF. CDR3 sequence (DNA): TGTGCCAGCAGCTTAGACCCAGGCGTCCTGACTTTC.

DNA of the CDR3: TGCAGTGCTAGAGAGGGGGGGTCCGGGGGCACTGAAGCTTTCTTT. It codes for CSAREGGSGGTEAFF. The chain employs TRBV20-1 and TRBJ1-1, with a possible D match to TRBD1 (5 bases). The CDR3 spans 15 residues. V lost 0 bases and J lost 4, with 15 bases in between. Looked up from germline, CDR1 is DFQATT and CDR2 is SNEGSKA (reference sequence).

This clonotype was picked up many times. The chain employs TRBV2 and TRBJ2-5; a possible D gene is TRBD2 (6 bases). Germline CDR1 and CDR2: SNHLY and FYNNEI. CDR3 size: 13 residues. V shed 5 bases and J shed 4 bases, with 11 bases lying between them. The CDR3 nucleotides read TGTGCCAGCAGTTCCGGGGGTGGAGAGACCCAGTACTTC. The encoded protein is CASSSGGGETQYF.

The V gene is TRBV7-9, the J gene TRBJ2-3; D gene ambiguous. Germline lookup yields CDR1 SEHNR and CDR2 FQNEAQ (reference sequence). V was clipped by 5 bases and J by 5 bases, with 8 bases between them. The CDR3 has 12 amino acids. CDR3 coding DNA: TGTGCCAGCAGCGCATCTAGAGATACGCAGTATTTT. Encoded protein: CASSASRDTQYF.

This clonotype was observed a few times. The chain combines TRBV28 with TRBJ1-6, with D unclear. V gave up 3 bases and J gave up 9 bases, with 15 bases separating them. This CDR3 has 15 amino acids. Germline V gene sequence: CDR1 MDHEN, CDR2 SYDVKM. The CDR3 DNA is TGTGCCAGCAGTTTGATGGGTCACCGACGTTCACCCCTCCACTTT. Translation: CASSLMGHRRSPLHF.

This clonotype was seen ten or more times. This chain connects TRBV2 to TRBJ1-5; unclear D gene. The CDR3 is 12 amino acids. The V end lost 6 bases, the J end lost 5 bases, and 8 bases lay between the germline ends. Germline V gene lookup returns CDR1 SNHLY and CDR2 FYNNEI. The CDR3: CASRGYDQPQHF. CDR3 bases: TGTGCCAGCAGGGGGTACGATCAGCCCCAGCATTTT.

This clonotype occurred many times. V usage is TRBV7-8 and J usage is TRBJ2-2, with TRBD2 identical over 11 bases. The trim removed 3 bases at V and 6 bases at J, leaving 6 bases unmatched. The CDR3 consists of 16 residues. CDR1 and CDR2 from the germline V gene are SGHVS and FQNEAQ. CDR3 residues: CASSFRLAGPAGELFF. The DNA for the CDR3 is TGTGCCAGCAGCTTTAGACTAGCGGGGCCGGCCGGGGAGCTGTTTTTT.

The chain employs TRBV4-3 and TRBJ2-6, with 7 nucleotides matching TRBD1. With 4 bases clipped from V and 0 bases from J, the junction kept 12 bases outside the gene matches. CDR1 LGHNA and CDR2 YSLEER come from the germline V gene. CDR3 length: 19 amino acids. Here the CDR3 reads CASSPGTAYPSSGANVLTF. CDR3 in DNA: TGCGCCAGCAGCCCTGGGACAGCTTATCCCAGCTCTGGGGCCAACGTCCTGACTTTC.

This chain connects TRBV2 to TRBJ2-1; D possibly corresponds to TRBD2 (7 bases). The V gene lost 7 bases and the J gene lost 6 bases, with 16 bases spanning the gap. In germline, CDR1 is SNHLY, CDR2 FYNNEI. The CDR3 runs to 14 residues. CDR3 residues: CASIRGGQGNEQFF. CDR3 sequence (DNA): TGTGCCAGCATTAGGGGGGGGCAAGGCAATGAGCAGTTCTTC.

At least ten counts were recorded for this clonotype. The V gene is TRBV7-3, the J gene TRBJ1-1; no firm D call. The CDR3 runs to 13 residues. V was trimmed by 5 bases and J by 7 bases, leaving 14 bases between them. Germline-derived CDR1 and CDR2 are SGHTA and FQGTGA. Written as DNA, the CDR3 is TGTGCCAGCAGCCCGTCGGCGGGCTTTGAAGCTTTCTTT. Translating it yields CASSPSAGFEAFF.

This clonotype has more than one count but fewer than ten. This chain links TRBV6-1 with TRBJ2-5, with unresolved D. Germline V CDR1 and CDR2: MNHNS, SASEGT. The CDR3 is made up of 13 amino acids. With 6 bases removed from V and 1 base from J, the gap between germline ends came to 9 bases. The CDR3 DNA reads as TGTGCCAGCAGCCAAGGCATCCAAGAGACCCAGTACTTC. The encoded protein is CASSQGIQETQYF.

This clonotype appeared many times. The rearrangement joins TRBV3-1 to TRBJ2-1; D gene uncertain. V lost 3 bases to trimming and J lost 12 bases, with 9 bases between them. The CDR3 covers 11 residues. The germline V gene encodes CDR1 LGHDT and CDR2 YNNKEL (reference sequence). CDR3 protein: CASSHRGGQFF. The CDR3 coding sequence is TGTGCCAGCAGCCACCGAGGTGGGCAGTTCTTC.

The gene calls are TRBV14 and TRBJ2-5; 8 nucleotides agree with TRBD1. CDR3 length equals 14 residues. Trimming removed 5 bases from V and 1 base from J; junction bases left unmatched: 3. Germline V lookup: CDR1 SGHDN, CDR2 FVKESK. The CDR3 reads CASSTGTGQETQYF. CDR3 sequence (DNA): TGTGCCAGCAGCACCGGGACAGGCCAAGAGACCCAGTACTTC. The whole variable domain, remainder taken from reference TRBV14 and TRBJ2-5, is EAGVTQFPSHSVIEKGQTVTLRCDPISGHDNLYWYRRVMGKEIKFLLHFVKESKQDESGMPNNRFLAERTGGTYSTLKVQPAELEDSGVYFCASSTGTGQETQYFGPGTRLLVL.

This CDR3 is CASSETSAEQYF. In DNA form, the CDR3 reads TGTGCCAGCAGTGAGACTAGCGCCGAGCAGTACTTC. The chain couples TRBV25-1 to TRBJ2-7; TRBD2 matches at 8 bases. CDR3 size: 12 residues. V trimming: 3 bases; J trimming: 6 bases; junction bases outside the gene matches: 1. Germline-derived CDR1 and CDR2 are MGHDK and SYGVNS.

This clonotype has just a few counts. The V and J genes are TRBV6-5 and TRBJ1-1, with 11 bases identical to TRBD1. This CDR3 region has 16 residues. Germline lookup yields CDR1 MNHEY and CDR2 SVGAGI. The V and J ends lost 3 bases and 4 bases, in that order; junction bases with no gene match: 7. CDR3 in DNA: TGTGCCAGCAGTTATCTACGGACAGGGGGCTTCACTGAAGCTTTCTTT. Residues: CASSYLRTGGFTEAFF.

V and J are TRBV11-2 and TRBJ1-6, with 8 positions matching TRBD1. V was pared by 2 bases and J by 6 bases, with 6 bases of the junction left unmatched. The V gene's germline CDR1 is SGHAT and CDR2 FQNNGV. CDR3 length equals 16 residues. CDR3 in amino acids: CASSLKPGGGNSPLHF. Written as DNA, the CDR3 is TGTGCCAGCAGCTTAAAGCCAGGGGGCGGTAATTCACCCCTCCACTTT.

The CDR3 here is CATSRYEDTGELFF. In DNA, the CDR3 is TGTGCCACCAGCCGATACGAGGACACCGGGGAGCTGTTTTTT. V usage is TRBV24-1 and J usage is TRBJ2-2; D call uncertain. V was pared by 7 bases and J by 3 bases, with 11 bases between. The germline V gene has CDR1 KGHDR and CDR2 SFDVKD. The CDR3 is made up of 14 amino acids.